The 11 T cell receptor beta chains given below trace back to one sample, sequenced in a study of blood T cell repertoires in COVID-19. Profiled with immunoSEQ multiplex PCR; TCRdb holds only in-frame clones, not every one. The data hold 200,000 or so clones, with around 80% observed a single time. Sequences were obtained from peripheral blood. These receptors all come from a woman aged 55-70 years who had recovered from COVID-19.

The chain recombines TRBV6-1 with TRBJ1-5, with 8 bases fitting TRBD1. Germline V CDR1 and CDR2: MNHNS, SASEGT. The CDR3 has 19 residues. With V trimmed by 4 bases and J by 1 base, 15 bases remained unmatched. The CDR3 DNA reads TGTGCCAGCAGTGGGCGGGACAGGAGCCCCGGGTCGAGCAATCAGCCCCAGCATTTT. The encoded protein is CASSGRDRSPGSSNQPQHF.

The chain uses TRBV23-1 and TRBJ2-7, with a possible D match to TRBD1 (6 bases). TRBV23-1 falls under the ORF class, with uncertain function. V shed 8 bases and J shed 0 bases, with 17 bases lying between them. The CDR3 runs to 15 residues. The CDR3 DNA is TGCGCCAGCCGATGGCCCAGGGACAACTCCTACGAGCAGTACTTC. It translates to CASRWPRDNSYEQYF.

This chain connects TRBV9 to TRBJ1-5; 8 positions match TRBD1. V gave up 1 base and J gave up 2 bases; unmatched junction bases: 2. The CDR3 is 15 residues long. Germline values: CDR1 SGDLS, CDR2 YYNGEE. CDR3 sequence reads: CASSVSGGGNQPQHF. DNA for the CDR3: TGTGCCAGCAGCGTATCAGGGGGCGGCAATCAGCCCCAGCATTTT.

The V gene is TRBV29-1, the J gene TRBJ2-6; no clear D. Germline CDR1 reads SQVTM; CDR2 reads ANQGSEA. The CDR3 totals 12 residues. The germline V and J ends were trimmed by 7 bases and 1 base, with 5 bases remaining between them. The chain's CDR3 is CSALSGANVLTF. CDR3 coding DNA: TGCAGCGCTTTATCTGGGGCCAACGTCCTGACTTTC. The variable domain in full, with the rest retrieved from reference TRBV29-1 and TRBJ2-6, is SAVISQKPSRDICQRGTSLTIQCQVDSQVTMMFWYRQQPGQSLTLIATANQGSEATYESGFVIDKFPISRPNLTFSTLTVSNMSPEDSSIYLCSALSGANVLTFGAGSRLTVL.

V is TRBV3-1 (or the pseudogene TRBV3-2) and J is TRBJ2-3; D uncertain. Germline CDR1 LGHDT, CDR2 YNNKEL (reference sequence). The CDR3 contains 12 residues. Between the trimmed V and J ends, which lost 4 bases and 5 bases, there was a span of 7 bases. CDR3 sequence (DNA): TGTGCCAGCAGCCCTAGTGTAGATACGCAGTATTTT. This codes for CASSPSVDTQYF.

The V and J genes are TRBV7-2 and TRBJ1-1, with D maybe TRBD1 (5 bases). Germline loops: CDR1 SGHTA, CDR2 FQGNSA. V gave up 0 bases and J gave up 5 bases, with 13 bases separating them. This CDR3 comprises 15 residues. The CDR3 DNA is TGTGCCAGCAGCTTAGCGGTGGGGCGGTGGACTGAAGCTTTCTTT. Its translation is CASSLAVGRWTEAFF.

Details on this clone: This specimen includes other DNA sequences encoding the same CDR3. This sequence joins TRBV9 and TRBJ2-3; D gene ambiguous. The CDR3 sequence is 14 residues long. In germline, CDR1 is SGDLS, CDR2 YYNGEE. The germline V and J ends were trimmed by 0 bases and 0 bases, with 5 bases remaining between them. CDR3 DNA: TGTGCCAGCAGCGTAGGTCCTAGCACAGATACGCAGTATTTT. This encodes CASSVGPSTDTQYF.

The chain joins TRBV7-6 to TRBJ2-3; 8 positions match TRBD2. V was clipped by 2 bases and J by 0 bases; unmatched bases: 1. The CDR3 length is 15 residues. Germline-derived CDR1 and CDR2 are SGHVS and FNYEAQ. CDR3 sequence reads: CASSLRLASTDTQYF. The CDR3 nucleotides read TGTGCCAGCAGCTTACGACTAGCGAGCACAGATACGCAGTATTTT.

The rearrangement joins TRBV4-2 to TRBJ2-1; TRBD2 agrees at 15 bases. The junction had 11 bases not matched to a gene; V was cut back by 5 bases and J by 9 bases. The CDR3 runs to 17 residues. CDR1 LGHNA and CDR2 YNFKEQ come from the germline V gene. The CDR3 loop reads CASSVGLAGGLLGEQFF. Written as DNA, the CDR3 is TGTGCCAGCAGCGTAGGACTAGCGGGGGGGCTATTGGGTGAGCAGTTCTTC.

This sequence joins TRBV3-1 (or the pseudogene TRBV3-2) and TRBJ2-5; perhaps TRBD1 as D (5 bases). Germline V gene data show CDR1 as LGHDT and CDR2 as YNNKEL (reference sequence). Trimming took 4 bases from V and 9 from J, leaving 15 bases between them. The CDR3 length is 13 residues. Written as DNA, the CDR3 is TGTGCCAGCAGCCCTAATCAGGGCGCCCCCCAGTACTTC. Translating it yields CASSPNQGAPQYF.

This clone was detected once. The chain combines TRBV9 with TRBJ2-1; 13 bases line up with TRBD2. The germline V gene has CDR1 SGDLS and CDR2 YYNGEE. This CDR3 region has 15 residues. V gave up 5 bases and J gave up 5 bases; unmatched junction bases: 4. CDR3 DNA: TGTGCCAGCAGAAAGGGACTAGCGGGGAACAATGAGCAGTTCTTC. The encoded protein is CASRKGLAGNNEQFF.